The next 11 T cell receptor beta chains were all read from a single sample in a study of CXCR3-negative and CXCR3-positive naive CD8 T cells. These receptors have no identified antigens. Findings of the study overall: CXCR3-positive naive cells had TRB CDR3s that were more hydrophobic than CXCR3-negative naive cells had.

All TRB cDNA libraries came from 5' RACE performed with UMI labels. TCRdb re-called the 5' RACE reads; one entry per CDR3 protein, DNA not given. This sample's table reports approximately 96,000 distinct CDR3 sequences. The sequencing input was naive CXCR3+ CD8+ T cells from blood. Subset here: CD45RO-CCR7+CD27+CD95- naive CD8+ T cells expressing CXCR3 (TNR3+). The receptors derive from a human donor in good health. Some clones in this sample may be carry-over from other donors' samples.

The V gene is TRBV7-2, the J gene TRBJ2-1; the TRBD1 assignment by TCRdb is unverifiable without DNA. CDR1 is SGHTA and CDR2 is FQGNSA in the germline V gene. The CDR3 loop spans 13 amino acids. Here the CDR3 reads CASSFGQGNEQFF.

The rearrangement joins TRBV28 to TRBJ2-7; TCRdb reports TRBD2, a call that lacks DNA to check it against. The CDR3 spans 14 residues. Germline V gives CDR1 MDHEN, CDR2 SYDVKM. The CDR3 sequence: CASSPTSGLYEQYF.

The chain recombines TRBV29-1 with TRBJ2-5. The CDR3 length is 15 residues. Per germline, CDR1 SQVTM and CDR2 ANQGSEA. The CDR3 loop reads CSVDIRQTIQETQYF.

The chain is built from TRBV4-3 and TRBJ2-3; the TCRdb call, TRBD2, lacks DNA for checking. The CDR3 loop spans 19 amino acids. Germline lookup yields CDR1 LGHNA and CDR2 YSLEER. CDR3 protein: CASSQASGTSGGSTDTQYF.

V gene TRBV20-1 combines with J gene TRBJ1-5; without DNA, the TCRdb call of TRBD1 cannot be checked. The germline V gene has CDR1 DFQATT and CDR2 SNEGSKA (reference sequence). The CDR3 is 15 residues long. This CDR3 reads CSASPDRGGNQPQHF.

The chain recombines TRBV28 with TRBJ2-7; without DNA, the TCRdb call of TRBD1 cannot be checked. Per germline, CDR1 MDHEN and CDR2 SYDVKM. The CDR3 contains 14 residues. The CDR3 protein is CASRSLTGQVEQYF.

V and J are TRBV9 and TRBJ2-2; TCRdb's D call, TRBD2, is unchecked because there is no DNA. This CDR3 spans 19 amino acids. The germline gives CDR1 SGDLS, CDR2 YYNGEE. CDR3 sequence reads: CASSAPGLAGASVAGELFF.

The rearrangement uses TRBV23-1 and TRBJ2-1; TCRdb proposes TRBD1, but this gene call is untestable without DNA. TRBV23-1 is recorded as an ORF, its role being uncertain. This CDR3 has 17 amino acids. The chain's CDR3 is CASSRFLQGAENNEQFF.

The V gene is TRBV29-1, the J gene TRBJ1-1. The CDR3 spans 12 residues. Germline V gene lookup returns CDR1 SQVTM and CDR2 ANQGSEA. The CDR3 loop reads CSVERAGTEAFF.

The rearrangement joins TRBV29-1 to TRBJ2-2; TCRdb names TRBD1, which stays unverified in the absence of DNA. The germline gives CDR1 SQVTM, CDR2 ANQGSEA. The CDR3 sequence is 14 residues long. CDR3 residues: CSVEGRGHTGELFF.

CDR3 loop: CASSLFPGGSSNIQYF. The genes are TRBV27 and TRBJ2-4; the TRBD1 assignment by TCRdb is unverifiable without DNA. From germline, CDR1 is MNHEY and CDR2 SMNVEV (reference sequence). The length of the CDR3 is 16 residues.